The entry below gives a single T cell receptor (beta chain) sequence along with its context. Using immunoSEQ multiplex PCR, the repertoire was profiled, and TCRdb retains in-frame clones only, with some absent. The sample contains over 200,000 clones, roughly four fifths of which appear only once. This CDR3 contains 14 residues. V was trimmed by 5 bases and J by 2 bases, leaving 11 bases between them. Looked up from germline, CDR1 is SGHDN and CDR2 is FVKESK. The sample comes from a study of control samples from healthy donors and cancer patients. The chain uses TRBV14 and TRBJ2-3, with D possibly TRBD1 on 5 matching bases. Material for sequencing was PBMCs. The TCR originated in a woman aged 60 to 75 with lung cancer. This CDR3 reads CASSWGLITDTQYF. For the CDR3, the DNA is TGTGCCAGCAGCTGGGGCCTTATCACAGATACGCAGTATTTT.